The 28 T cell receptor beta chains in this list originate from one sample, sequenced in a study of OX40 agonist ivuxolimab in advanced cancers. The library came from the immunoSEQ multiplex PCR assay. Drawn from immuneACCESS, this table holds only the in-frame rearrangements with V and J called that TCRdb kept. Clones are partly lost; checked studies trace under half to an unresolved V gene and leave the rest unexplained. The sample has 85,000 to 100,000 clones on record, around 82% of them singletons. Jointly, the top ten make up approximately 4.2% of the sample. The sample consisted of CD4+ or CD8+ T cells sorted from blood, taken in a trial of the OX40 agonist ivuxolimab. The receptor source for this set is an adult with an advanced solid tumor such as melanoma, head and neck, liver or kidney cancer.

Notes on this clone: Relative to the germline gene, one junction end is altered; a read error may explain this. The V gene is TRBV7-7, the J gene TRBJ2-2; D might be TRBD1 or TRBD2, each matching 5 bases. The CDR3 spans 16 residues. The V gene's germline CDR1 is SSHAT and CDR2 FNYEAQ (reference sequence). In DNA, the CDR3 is TGTGCTAGCAGCTTAGGGGCCAGGAAACTAGGCGGGGAGCTGTTTTTT. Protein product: CASSLGARKLGGELFF.

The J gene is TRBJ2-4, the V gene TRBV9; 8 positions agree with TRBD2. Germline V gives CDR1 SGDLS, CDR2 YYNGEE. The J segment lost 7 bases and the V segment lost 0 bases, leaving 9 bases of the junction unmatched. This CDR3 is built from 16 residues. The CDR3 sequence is CASSVDPVGRGNIQYF. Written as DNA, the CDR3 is TGTGCCAGCAGCGTAGATCCAGTCGGGAGGGGGAACATTCAGTACTTC.

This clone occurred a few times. CDR3 sequence reads: CASSPRQGGTEAFF. The CDR3 DNA reads as TGTGCCAGCAGCCCTAGACAGGGGGGGACTGAAGCTTTCTTT. The chain joins TRBV6-4 to TRBJ1-1; 9 bases match TRBD1. Germline assignment: CDR1 MRHNA and CDR2 SNTAGT. The V gene end was trimmed by 6 bases and the J gene end by 5 bases; junction bases not matched to a gene: 7. This CDR3 is 14 amino acids long.

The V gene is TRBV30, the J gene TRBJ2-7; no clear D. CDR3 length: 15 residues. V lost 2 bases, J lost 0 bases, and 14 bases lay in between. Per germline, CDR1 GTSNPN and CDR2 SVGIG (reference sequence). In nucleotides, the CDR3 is TGTGCCTGGAGTTCTAACCGGGCAATCTCCTACGAGCAGTACTTC. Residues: CAWSSNRAISYEQYF.

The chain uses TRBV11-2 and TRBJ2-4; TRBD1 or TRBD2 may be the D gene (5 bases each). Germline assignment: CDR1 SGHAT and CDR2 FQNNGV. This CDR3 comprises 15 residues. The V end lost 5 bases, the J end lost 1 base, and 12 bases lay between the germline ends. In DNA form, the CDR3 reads TGTGCCAGCAGCCGACCCGGGGCCGCCAAAAACATTCAGTACTTC. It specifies CASSRPGAAKNIQYF. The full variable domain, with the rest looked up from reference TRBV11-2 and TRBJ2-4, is EAGVAQSPRYKIIEKRQSVAFWCNPISGHATLYWYQQILGQGPKLLIQFQNNGVVDDSQLPKDRFSAERLKGVDSTLKIQPAKLEDSAVYLCASSRPGAAKNIQYFGAGTRLSVL.

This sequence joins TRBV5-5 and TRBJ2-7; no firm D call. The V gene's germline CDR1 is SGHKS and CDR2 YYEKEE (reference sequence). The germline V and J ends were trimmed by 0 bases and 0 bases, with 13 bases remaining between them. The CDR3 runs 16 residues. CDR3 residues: CASSLADIYSSYEQYF. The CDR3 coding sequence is TGTGCCAGCAGCTTGGCTGACATATATAGCTCCTACGAGCAGTACTTC.

CDR3 protein: CASSLAPRSVGETQYF. CDR3 nucleotide sequence: TGCGCCAGCAGCTTGGCCCCACGATCCGTTGGAGAGACCCAGTACTTC. The chain joins TRBV5-1 to TRBJ2-5; D is unclear. V lost 0 bases and J lost 4, with 16 bases in between. CDR3 length equals 16 residues. CDR1 is SGHRS and CDR2 is YFSETQ in the germline V gene.

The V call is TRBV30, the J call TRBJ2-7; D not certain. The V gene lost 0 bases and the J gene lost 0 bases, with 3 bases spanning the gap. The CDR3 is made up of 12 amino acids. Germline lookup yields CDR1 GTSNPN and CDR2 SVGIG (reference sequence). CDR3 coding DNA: TGTGCCTGGAGTGTGAGCTCCTACGAGCAGTACTTC. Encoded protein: CAWSVSSYEQYF. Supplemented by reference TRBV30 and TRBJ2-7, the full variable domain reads SQTIHQWPATLVQPVGSPLSLECTVEGTSNPNLYWYRQAAGRGLQLLFYSVGIGQISSEVPQNLSASRPQDRQFILSSKKLLLSDSGFYLCAWSVSSYEQYFGPGTRLTVT.

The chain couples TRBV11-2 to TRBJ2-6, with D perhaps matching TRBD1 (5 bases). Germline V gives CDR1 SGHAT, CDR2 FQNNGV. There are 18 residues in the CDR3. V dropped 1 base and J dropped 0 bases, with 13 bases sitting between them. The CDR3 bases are TGTGCCAGCAGCTTAGCTTCAGGGTTATACTCTGGGGCCAACGTCCTGACTTTC. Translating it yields CASSLASGLYSGANVLTF.

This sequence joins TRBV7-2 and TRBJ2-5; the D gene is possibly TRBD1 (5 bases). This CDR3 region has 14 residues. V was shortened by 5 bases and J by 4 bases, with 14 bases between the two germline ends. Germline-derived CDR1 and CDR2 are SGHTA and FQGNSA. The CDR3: CASSRSGNLETQYF. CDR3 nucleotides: TGTGCCAGCAGCCGATCAGGGAATTTAGAGACCCAGTACTTC.

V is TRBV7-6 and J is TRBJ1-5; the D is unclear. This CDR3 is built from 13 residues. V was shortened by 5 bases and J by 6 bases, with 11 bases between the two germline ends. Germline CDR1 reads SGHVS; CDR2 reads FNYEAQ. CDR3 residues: CASSLGPSQPQHF. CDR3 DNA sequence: TGTGCCAGCAGCCTGGGCCCCTCTCAGCCCCAGCATTTT.

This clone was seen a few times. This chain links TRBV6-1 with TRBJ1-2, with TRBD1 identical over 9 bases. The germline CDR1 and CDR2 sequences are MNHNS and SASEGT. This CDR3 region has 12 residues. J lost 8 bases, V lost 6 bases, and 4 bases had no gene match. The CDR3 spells CASRGQGWGYTF. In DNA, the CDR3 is TGTGCCAGCAGGGGACAGGGTTGGGGCTACACCTTC.

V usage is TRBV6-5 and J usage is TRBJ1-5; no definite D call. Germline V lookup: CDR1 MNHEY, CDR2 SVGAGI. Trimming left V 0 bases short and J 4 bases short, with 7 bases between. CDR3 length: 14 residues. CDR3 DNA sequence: TGTGCCAGCAGTTACTCGGGCCCAAATCAGCCCCAGCATTTT. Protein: CASSYSGPNQPQHF.

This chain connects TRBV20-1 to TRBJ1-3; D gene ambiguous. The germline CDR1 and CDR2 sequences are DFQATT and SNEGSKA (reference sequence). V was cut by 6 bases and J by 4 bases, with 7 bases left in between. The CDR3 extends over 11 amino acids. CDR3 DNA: TGCAGTGCAGGATGGGGAAACACCATATATTTT. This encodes CSAGWGNTIYF.

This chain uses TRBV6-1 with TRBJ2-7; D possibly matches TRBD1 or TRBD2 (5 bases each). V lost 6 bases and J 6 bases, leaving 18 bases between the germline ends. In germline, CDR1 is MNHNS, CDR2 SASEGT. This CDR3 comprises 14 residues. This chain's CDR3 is CASRTEAGKGEQYF. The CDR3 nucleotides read TGTGCCAGCAGGACGGAGGCAGGGAAGGGCGAGCAGTACTTC.

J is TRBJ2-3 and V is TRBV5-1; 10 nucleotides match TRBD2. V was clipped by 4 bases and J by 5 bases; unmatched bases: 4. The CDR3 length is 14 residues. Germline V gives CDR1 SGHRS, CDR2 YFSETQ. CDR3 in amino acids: CASSLSGRQDTQYF. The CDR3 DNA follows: TGCGCCAGCAGCCTTAGCGGGAGGCAAGATACGCAGTATTTT.

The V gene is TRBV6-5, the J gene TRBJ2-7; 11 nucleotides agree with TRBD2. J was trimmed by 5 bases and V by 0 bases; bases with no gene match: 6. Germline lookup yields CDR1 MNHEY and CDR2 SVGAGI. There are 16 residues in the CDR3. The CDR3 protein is CASSYSTSGNIDEQYF. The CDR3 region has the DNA TGTGCCAGCAGTTACTCGACTAGCGGGAATATCGACGAGCAGTACTTC.

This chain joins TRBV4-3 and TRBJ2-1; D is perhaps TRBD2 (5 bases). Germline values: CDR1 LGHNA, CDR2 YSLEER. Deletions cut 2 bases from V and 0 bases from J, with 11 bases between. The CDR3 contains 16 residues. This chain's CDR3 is CASSQRTPSSYNEQFF. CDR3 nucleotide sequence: TGCGCCAGCAGCCAAAGGACTCCGAGCTCCTACAATGAGCAGTTCTTC.

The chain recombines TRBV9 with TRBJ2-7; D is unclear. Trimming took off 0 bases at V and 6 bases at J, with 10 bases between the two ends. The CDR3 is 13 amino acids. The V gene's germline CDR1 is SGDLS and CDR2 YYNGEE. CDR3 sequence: CASSVDQVGEQYF. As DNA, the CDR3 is TGTGCCAGCAGCGTAGATCAGGTCGGCGAGCAGTACTTC.

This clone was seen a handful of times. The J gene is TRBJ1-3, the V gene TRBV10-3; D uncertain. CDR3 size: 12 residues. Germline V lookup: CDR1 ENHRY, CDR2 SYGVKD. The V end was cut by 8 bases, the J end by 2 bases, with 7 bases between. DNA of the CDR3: TGTGCCATCCTGACTGCTGGAAACACCATATATTTT. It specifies CAILTAGNTIYF.

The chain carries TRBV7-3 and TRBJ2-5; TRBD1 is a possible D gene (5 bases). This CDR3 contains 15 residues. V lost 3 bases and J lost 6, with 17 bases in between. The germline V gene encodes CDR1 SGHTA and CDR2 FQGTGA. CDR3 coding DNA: TGTGCCAGCAGCTTGAGTTTTGGCAGGGAACAGACCCAGTACTTC. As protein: CASSLSFGREQTQYF.

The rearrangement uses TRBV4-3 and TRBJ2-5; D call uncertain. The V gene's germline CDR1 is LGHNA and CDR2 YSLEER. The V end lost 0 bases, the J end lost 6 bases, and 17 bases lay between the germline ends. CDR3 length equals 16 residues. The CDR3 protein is CASSQDSFGVGKTQYF. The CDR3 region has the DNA TGCGCCAGCAGCCAAGATTCGTTTGGGGTTGGGAAGACCCAGTACTTC.

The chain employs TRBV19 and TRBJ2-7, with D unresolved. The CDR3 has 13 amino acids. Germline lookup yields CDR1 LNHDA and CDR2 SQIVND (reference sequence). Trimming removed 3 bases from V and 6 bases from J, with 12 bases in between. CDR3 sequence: CASSIAKSSEQYF. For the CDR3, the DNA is TGTGCCAGTAGTATCGCCAAAAGCAGCGAGCAGTACTTC.

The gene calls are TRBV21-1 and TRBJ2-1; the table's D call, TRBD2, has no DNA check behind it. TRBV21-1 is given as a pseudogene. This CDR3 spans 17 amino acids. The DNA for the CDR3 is TGTGCCAGCAGCAAAGTACCCCTAGCGGGGGAAGACAATGAGCAGTTCTTC. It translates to CASSKVPLAGEDNEQFF.

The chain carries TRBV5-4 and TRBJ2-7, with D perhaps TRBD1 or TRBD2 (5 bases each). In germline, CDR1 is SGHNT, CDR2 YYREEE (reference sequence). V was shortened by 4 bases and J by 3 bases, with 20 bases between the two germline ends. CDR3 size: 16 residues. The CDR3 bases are TGTGCCAGCAGCCCATCGCCCCGGGACCCCCACTACGAGCAGTACTTC. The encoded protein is CASSPSPRDPHYEQYF. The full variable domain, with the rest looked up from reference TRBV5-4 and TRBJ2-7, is ETGVTQSPTHLIKTRGQQVTLRCSSQSGHNTVSWYQQALGQGPQFIFQYYREEENGRGNFPPRFSGLQFPNYSSELNVNALELDDSALYLCASSPSPRDPHYEQYFGPGTRLTVT.

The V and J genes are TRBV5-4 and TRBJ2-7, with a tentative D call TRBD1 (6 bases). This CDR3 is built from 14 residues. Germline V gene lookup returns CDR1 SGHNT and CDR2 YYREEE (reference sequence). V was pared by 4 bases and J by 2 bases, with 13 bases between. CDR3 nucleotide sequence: TGTGCCAGCAGCCCAACAGGGTTTCCCTACGAGCAGTACTTC. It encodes CASSPTGFPYEQYF.

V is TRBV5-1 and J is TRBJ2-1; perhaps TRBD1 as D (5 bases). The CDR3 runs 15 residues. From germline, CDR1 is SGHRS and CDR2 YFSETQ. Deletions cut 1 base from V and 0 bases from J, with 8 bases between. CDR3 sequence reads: CASSLFDSSYNEQFF. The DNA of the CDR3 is TGCGCCAGCAGCTTGTTTGACAGCTCCTACAATGAGCAGTTCTTC.

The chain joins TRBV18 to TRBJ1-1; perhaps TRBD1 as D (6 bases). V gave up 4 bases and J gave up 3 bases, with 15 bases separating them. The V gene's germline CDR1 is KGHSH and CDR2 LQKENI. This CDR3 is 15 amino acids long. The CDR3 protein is CASSRRGEGDTEAFF. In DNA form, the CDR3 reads TGTGCCAGCTCACGAAGGGGGGAAGGGGACACTGAAGCTTTCTTT.